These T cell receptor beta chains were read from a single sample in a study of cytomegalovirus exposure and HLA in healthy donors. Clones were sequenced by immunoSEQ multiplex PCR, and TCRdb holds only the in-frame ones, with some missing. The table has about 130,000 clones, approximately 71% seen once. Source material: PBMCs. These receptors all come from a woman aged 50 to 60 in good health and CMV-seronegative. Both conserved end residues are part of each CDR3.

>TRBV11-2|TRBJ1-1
CASSLTLLNAEAFF
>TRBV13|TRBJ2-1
CASSLAVPDRGRTGSYNEQFF
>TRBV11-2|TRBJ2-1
CASSFLGGNEQFF
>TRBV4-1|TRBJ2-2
CASSQVSQQEELFF
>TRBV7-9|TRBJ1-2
CASSLAATHYGYTF
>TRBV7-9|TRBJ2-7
CASSSVYEQYF
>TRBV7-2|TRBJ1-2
CASSLGAGNYGYTF
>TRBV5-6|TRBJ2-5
CASSLLVGTSQETQYF
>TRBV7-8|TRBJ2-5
CASSLAGRARFRRETQYF
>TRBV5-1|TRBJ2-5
CASSLVPGTGAQETQYF
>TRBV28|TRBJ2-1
CASRTGTSGNNEQFF
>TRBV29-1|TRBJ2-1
CSAGTYNEQFF
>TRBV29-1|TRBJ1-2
CSVELSTGGNGYTF
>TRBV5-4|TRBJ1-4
CASSLDRQGPEEKLFF
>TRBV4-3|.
CASSQDRDYPYEQYF
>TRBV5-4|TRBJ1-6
CASSLAGHGPLHF
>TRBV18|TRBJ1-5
CASSPGPRNQPQHF
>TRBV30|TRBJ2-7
CAWRGSGYEQYF
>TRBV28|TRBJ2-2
CASSLPQGGNGELFF
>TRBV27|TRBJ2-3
CATRRAGSTDTQYF
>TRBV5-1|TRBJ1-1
CASSLLEPGTEAFF
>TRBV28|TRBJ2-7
CASSPGIIHEQYF
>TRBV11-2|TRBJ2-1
CASSSLRDRYNEQFF
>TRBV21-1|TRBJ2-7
CASSKVWGSTGSYEQYF
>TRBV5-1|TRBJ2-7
CASSFGLAGYEQYF
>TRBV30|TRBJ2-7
CACHSGESYEQYF
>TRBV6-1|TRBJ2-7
CASSSLLGQVYEQYF